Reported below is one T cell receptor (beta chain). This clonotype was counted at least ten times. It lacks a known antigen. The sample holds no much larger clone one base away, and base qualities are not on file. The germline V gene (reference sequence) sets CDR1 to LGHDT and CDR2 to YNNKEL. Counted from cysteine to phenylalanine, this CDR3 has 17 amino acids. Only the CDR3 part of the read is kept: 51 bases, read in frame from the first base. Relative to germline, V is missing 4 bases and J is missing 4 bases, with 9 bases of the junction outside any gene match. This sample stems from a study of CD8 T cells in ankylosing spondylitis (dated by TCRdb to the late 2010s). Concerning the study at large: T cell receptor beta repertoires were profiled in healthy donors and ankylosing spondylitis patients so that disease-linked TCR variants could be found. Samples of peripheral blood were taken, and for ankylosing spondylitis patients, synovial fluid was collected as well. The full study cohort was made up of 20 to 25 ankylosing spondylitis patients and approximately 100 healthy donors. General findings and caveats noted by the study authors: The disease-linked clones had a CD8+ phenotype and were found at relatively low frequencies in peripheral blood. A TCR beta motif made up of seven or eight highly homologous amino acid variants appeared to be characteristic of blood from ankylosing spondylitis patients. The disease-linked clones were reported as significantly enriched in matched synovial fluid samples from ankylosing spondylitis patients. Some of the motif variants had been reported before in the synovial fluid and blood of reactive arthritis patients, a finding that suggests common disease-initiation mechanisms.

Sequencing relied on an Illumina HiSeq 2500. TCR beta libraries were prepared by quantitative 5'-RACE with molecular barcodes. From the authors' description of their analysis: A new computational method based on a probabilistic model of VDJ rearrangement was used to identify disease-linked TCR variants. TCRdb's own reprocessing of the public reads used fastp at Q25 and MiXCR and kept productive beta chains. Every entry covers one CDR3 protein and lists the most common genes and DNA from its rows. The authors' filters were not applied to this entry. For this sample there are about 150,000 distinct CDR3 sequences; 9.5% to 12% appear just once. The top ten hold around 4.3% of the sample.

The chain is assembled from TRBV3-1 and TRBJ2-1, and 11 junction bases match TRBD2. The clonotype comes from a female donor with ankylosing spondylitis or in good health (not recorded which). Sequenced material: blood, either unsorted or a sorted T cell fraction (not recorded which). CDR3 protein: CASSPRKLAGEYNEQFF. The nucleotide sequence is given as TGTGCCAGCAGCCCGCGCAAACTAGCGGGAGAATACAATGAGCAGTTCTTC.